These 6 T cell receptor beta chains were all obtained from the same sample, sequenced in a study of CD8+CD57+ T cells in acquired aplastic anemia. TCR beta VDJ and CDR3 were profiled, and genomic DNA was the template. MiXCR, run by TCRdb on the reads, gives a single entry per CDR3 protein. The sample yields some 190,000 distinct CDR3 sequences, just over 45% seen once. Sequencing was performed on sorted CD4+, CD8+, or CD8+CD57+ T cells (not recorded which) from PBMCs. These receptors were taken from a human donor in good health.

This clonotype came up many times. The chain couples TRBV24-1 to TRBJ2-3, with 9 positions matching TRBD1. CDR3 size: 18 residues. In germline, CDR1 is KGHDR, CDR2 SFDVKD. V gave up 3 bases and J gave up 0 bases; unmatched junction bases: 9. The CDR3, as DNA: TGTGCCACCAGTGATCACGCCCCGGGACAGGGAAGCACAGATACGCAGTATTTT. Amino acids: CATSDHAPGQGSTDTQYF.

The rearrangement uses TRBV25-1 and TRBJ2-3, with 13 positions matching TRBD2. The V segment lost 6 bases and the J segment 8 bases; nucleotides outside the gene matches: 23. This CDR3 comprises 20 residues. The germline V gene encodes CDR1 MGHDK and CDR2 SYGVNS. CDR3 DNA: TGTGCCAGCAGCCCCAGCGGGACTAGCGGGAATATAGAACAGGATGGTACGCAGTATTTT. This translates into CASSPSGTSGNIEQDGTQYF.

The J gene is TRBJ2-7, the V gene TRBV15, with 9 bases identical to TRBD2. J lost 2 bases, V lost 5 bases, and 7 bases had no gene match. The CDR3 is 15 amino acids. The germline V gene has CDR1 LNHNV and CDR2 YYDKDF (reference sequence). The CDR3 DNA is TGTGCCACCAGCCCCAGGCGGGAGGGTACCTACGAGCAGTACTTC. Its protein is CATSPRREGTYEQYF.

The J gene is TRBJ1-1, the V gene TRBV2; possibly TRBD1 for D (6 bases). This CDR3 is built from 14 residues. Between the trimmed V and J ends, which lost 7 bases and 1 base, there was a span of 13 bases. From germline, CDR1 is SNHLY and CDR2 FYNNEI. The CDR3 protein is CASKGVSWNTEAFF. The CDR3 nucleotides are TGTGCCAGCAAGGGGGTTTCATGGAACACTGAAGCTTTCTTT.

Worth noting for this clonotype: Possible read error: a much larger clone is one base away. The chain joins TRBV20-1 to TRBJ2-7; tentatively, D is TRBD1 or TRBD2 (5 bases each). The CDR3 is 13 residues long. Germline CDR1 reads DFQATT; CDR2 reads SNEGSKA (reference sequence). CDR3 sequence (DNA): TGCAGTGCTCGCCGGGACGGAAACTACGTGCAGTACTTC. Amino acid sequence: CSARRDGNYVQYF.

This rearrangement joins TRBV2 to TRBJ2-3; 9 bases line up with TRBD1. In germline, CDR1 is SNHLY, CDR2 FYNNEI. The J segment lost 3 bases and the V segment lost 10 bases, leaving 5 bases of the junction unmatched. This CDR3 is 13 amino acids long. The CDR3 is CAKWDRDTDTQYF. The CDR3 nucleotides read TGTGCCAAGTGGGACAGGGATACAGATACGCAGTATTTT.